Listed here are 22 T cell receptor beta chains from one sample, sequenced in a study of cytomegalovirus exposure and HLA in healthy donors. The PCR was carried out with 60 Vbeta primers and 13 Jbeta primers. TCRdb keeps only in-frame clones here, not all; method: immunoSEQ multiplex PCR. The sample carries 80,000 to 95,000 clones, around 70% recorded once. The sequenced material came from PBMCs. The receptors derive from a woman aged 50 to 60 in good health and CMV-seropositive.

This clone was counted between two and nine times. The chain links TRBV7-2 to TRBJ2-7, with no clear D. Per germline, CDR1 SGHTA and CDR2 FQGNSA. This CDR3 region has 14 residues. V lost 1 base, J lost 3 bases, and 10 bases lay in between. Written as DNA, the CDR3 is TGTGCCAGCAGCTTAGGGCAGGCGTTCTACGAGCAGTACTTC. This sequence encodes CASSLGQAFYEQYF. Looking up the rest from reference TRBV7-2 and TRBJ2-7 gives the full variable domain: GAGVSQSPSNKVTEKGKDVELRCDPISGHTALYWYRQSLGQGLEFLIYFQGNSAPDKSGLPSDRFSAERTGGSVSTLTIQRTQQEDSAVYLCASSLGQAFYEQYFGPGTRLTVT.

As regards this clone: The junction departs from the called germline gene at one end, perhaps through a read error. The genes are TRBV6-6 and TRBJ1-3; D unresolved. The CDR3 is made up of 15 amino acids. Germline V gene sequence: CDR1 MNHNY, CDR2 SVGAGI (reference sequence). The CDR3 bases are TGTGCGAGCAGCGGAGAATCTAGCTCTGGAAACACCATATATTTT. Translated: CASSGESSSGNTIYF.

This clone was found a few times. V and J are TRBV6-1 and TRBJ2-7, with D possibly matching TRBD2 (5 bases). Germline loops: CDR1 MNHNS, CDR2 SASEGT. Trimming cost V 4 bases and J 4 bases, with 17 bases left between them. This CDR3 has 15 residues. The CDR3 sequence: CASSASFGVGYEQYF. The CDR3 DNA reads TGTGCCAGCAGTGCCAGCTTCGGGGTGGGGTACGAGCAGTACTTC.

The chain couples TRBV9 to TRBJ2-3, with 11 bases aligning to TRBD2. This CDR3 has 16 residues. The ends lost 5 bases at V and 3 bases at J; junction bases unmatched: 8. Germline V gene sequence: CDR1 SGDLS, CDR2 YYNGEE. CDR3 sequence reads: CASSLLAGGPTDTQYF. DNA of the CDR3: TGTGCCAGCAGTCTTTTAGCGGGAGGGCCGACAGATACGCAGTATTTT.

In this sample, this clone turned up once. In DNA, the CDR3 is TGTGCCAGCACCCCGGGGGGTAGTTACAATGAGCAGTTCTTC. Translation gives CASTPGGSYNEQFF. The chain links TRBV11-3 to TRBJ2-1; 7 nucleotides match TRBD2. The germline V gene has CDR1 SGHNT and CDR2 YENEEA. The V and J ends lost 7 bases and 4 bases, in that order; junction bases with no gene match: 7. The length of the CDR3 is 14 residues.

J is TRBJ2-7 and V is TRBV29-1; a weak D match, TRBD1 (8 bases). This CDR3 contains 14 residues. V lost 4 bases to trimming and J lost 6 bases, with 19 bases between them. The germline gives CDR1 SQVTM, CDR2 ANQGSEA. CDR3 sequence reads: CSVGGGVTGVEQYF. The CDR3 DNA follows: TGCAGCGTTGGGGGAGGGGTGACAGGGGTCGAGCAGTACTTC.

This chain connects TRBV7-3 to TRBJ2-3; 7 bases fit TRBD1. CDR1 and CDR2 (germline): SGHTA, FQGTGA. The V and J ends lost 10 bases and 5 bases, in that order; junction bases with no gene match: 6. This CDR3 region has 12 residues. CDR3 sequence: CATRQGGDTQYF. The CDR3 DNA follows: TGTGCCACTAGACAGGGTGGAGATACGCAGTATTTT.

This clone was seen more than once but under ten times. The same CDR3 also results from other DNA sequences found in this sample. The rearrangement joins TRBV5-1 to TRBJ1-2; 9 nucleotides match TRBD1. This CDR3 spans 15 amino acids. V shed 4 bases and J 6 bases; nucleotides not matched to a gene: 10. CDR1 and CDR2 from the germline V gene are SGHRS and YFSETQ. CDR3 region: CASSLTLGQGHGYTF. In DNA, the CDR3 is TGCGCCAGCAGCCTGACCTTGGGACAGGGACATGGCTACACCTTC.

The chain is built from TRBV29-1 and TRBJ2-7; D is possibly TRBD1 (5 bases). CDR3 length equals 13 residues. Germline CDR1 reads SQVTM; CDR2 reads ANQGSEA. The V end lost 5 bases, the J end lost 0 bases, and 11 bases lay between the germline ends. The CDR3 reads CSVLDNYSYEQYF. The CDR3 nucleotides read TGCAGCGTTCTGGACAACTACTCCTACGAGCAGTACTTC.

This chain connects TRBV11-2 to TRBJ2-1; D is ambiguous. Germline V CDR1 and CDR2: SGHAT, FQNNGV. Trimming stripped 5 bases from V and 4 bases from J, with 12 bases between. This CDR3 is 14 amino acids long. The CDR3 DNA reads TGTGCCAGCAGCCACGGTTCGACTTACAATGAGCAGTTCTTC. Translation: CASSHGSTYNEQFF.

V gene TRBV7-3 combines with J gene TRBJ2-5, with 7 bases fitting TRBD2. The end of the DNA is better explained by TRBJ2-7, so the J call may be wrong. The CDR3 consists of 14 residues. Per germline, CDR1 SGHTA and CDR2 FQGTGA. The CDR3 bases are TGTGCCAGCAGCCCACTAGCGAACTCCTACGAGCAGTACTTC. Its translation: CASSPLANSYEQYF.

The rearrangement joins TRBV28 to TRBJ2-1, with D maybe TRBD2 (5 bases). CDR1 is MDHEN, CDR2 SYDVKM, per germline. This CDR3 comprises 14 residues. Trimming removed 8 bases from V and 0 bases from J, with 11 bases in between. The CDR3 spells CASVSGRSYNEQFF. CDR3 DNA: TGTGCCAGCGTAAGCGGCCGCTCCTACAATGAGCAGTTCTTC.

V is TRBV2 and J is TRBJ1-4; tentatively, D is TRBD1 (5 bases). This CDR3 comprises 16 residues. Germline assignment: CDR1 SNHLY and CDR2 FYNNEI. V gave up 7 bases and J gave up 4 bases, with 19 bases separating them. This CDR3 is CASTQDNAGGNEKLFF. DNA for the CDR3: TGTGCCAGCACCCAGGACAACGCCGGGGGTAATGAAAAACTGTTTTTT.

This clone was counted many times. CDR3 in DNA: TGTGCCAGCAGTGATAGGACGGGAGAGCAGTACTTC. Translated, it gives CASSDRTGEQYF. The chain recombines TRBV2 with TRBJ2-7; a possible D gene is TRBD2 (5 bases). Trimming took off 3 bases at V and 7 bases at J, with 10 bases between the two ends. CDR1 and CDR2 (germline): SNHLY, FYNNEI. The CDR3 extends over 12 amino acids.

The rearrangement joins TRBV30 to TRBJ1-2; 7 positions agree with TRBD1. Trimming cost V 1 base and J 5 bases; bases outside gene matches: 1. Germline lookup yields CDR1 GTSNPN and CDR2 SVGIG (reference sequence). The CDR3 totals 12 residues. CDR3 amino acids: CAWSGGQYGYTF. The DNA of the CDR3 is TGTGCCTGGAGTGGGGGACAGTATGGCTACACCTTC.

The CDR3 region has the DNA TGTGCCTGGAGGGTCCAGGGTCGAGAGACCCAGTACTTC. This encodes CAWRVQGRETQYF. The chain combines TRBV30 with TRBJ2-5; maybe TRBD1 (5 bases). The CDR3 has 13 amino acids. CDR1 GTSNPN and CDR2 SVGIG come from the germline V gene (reference sequence). V lost 3 bases, J lost 4 bases, and 12 bases lay in between. Drawing the rest from reference TRBV30 and TRBJ2-5, the complete variable domain is SQTIHQWPATLVQPVGSPLSLECTVEGTSNPNLYWYRQAAGRGLQLLFYSVGIGQISSEVPQNLSASRPQDRQFILSSKKLLLSDSGFYLCAWRVQGRETQYFGPGTRLLVL.

With regard to this clone: At the DNA level, this CDR3 is encoded by other sequences in the same sample as well. The chain carries TRBV6-1 and TRBJ2-7; D call uncertain. The CDR3 extends over 16 amino acids. The germline V and J ends were trimmed by 0 bases and 4 bases, with 16 bases remaining between them. CDR1 MNHNS and CDR2 SASEGT come from the germline V gene. This CDR3 is CASSEAIEVPSYEQYF. The CDR3 region has the DNA TGTGCCAGCAGTGAAGCGATCGAGGTCCCCTCTTACGAGCAGTACTTC.

The chain links TRBV28 to TRBJ1-1; a weak D match, TRBD1 (6 bases). Germline lookup yields CDR1 MDHEN and CDR2 SYDVKM. The V gene lost 7 bases and the J gene lost 8 bases, with 11 bases spanning the gap. CDR3 length: 11 residues. The CDR3 here is CASTTGTEAFF. Here the CDR3 DNA reads TGTGCCAGCACCACCGGGACAGAAGCTTTCTTT.

The V gene is TRBV7-2, the J gene TRBJ1-2; tentatively, D is TRBD1 (6 bases). The CDR3 contains 15 residues. Germline V gene sequence: CDR1 SGHTA, CDR2 FQGNSA. V shed 8 bases and J shed 4 bases, with 20 bases lying between them. CDR3: CASSPDTGRSYGYTF. The CDR3 bases are TGTGCCAGCTCGCCGGACACAGGGCGCAGCTATGGCTACACCTTC.

This sequence joins TRBV28 and TRBJ2-1, with 11 bases aligning to TRBD2. Germline CDR1 MDHEN, CDR2 SYDVKM. CDR3 length: 16 amino acids. V dropped 4 bases and J dropped 7; count of bases not matched to a gene: 9. CDR3 sequence: CASSSSRASGGNEQFF. The CDR3 DNA sequence: TGTGCCAGCAGTTCGTCTAGGGCTAGCGGGGGGAATGAGCAGTTCTTC. The full variable domain, completed using reference TRBV28 and TRBJ2-1, is DVKVTQSSRYLVKRTGEKVFLECVQDMDHENMFWYRQDPGLGLRLIYFSYDVKMKEKGDIPEGYSVSREKKERFSLILESASTNQTSMYLCASSSSRASGGNEQFFGPGTRLTVL.

This sequence joins TRBV18 and TRBJ2-5, with D possibly TRBD2 on 6 matching bases. Germline CDR1 KGHSH, CDR2 LQKENI. The CDR3 runs 17 residues. V was shortened by 2 bases and J by 0 bases, with 16 bases between the two germline ends. DNA for the CDR3: TGTGCCAGCTCACCAAACGGGGCGGGAAGGTACCAAGAGACCCAGTACTTC. Residues: CASSPNGAGRYQETQYF.

With respect to this clone: Compared with germline, one end of the junction differs, possibly owing to a read error. J is TRBJ2-5 and V is TRBV7-7; D uncertain. The CDR3 covers 12 residues. The germline V gene has CDR1 SSHAT and CDR2 FNYEAQ (reference sequence). The CDR3 sequence is CASSLVGETQYF. The CDR3 DNA sequence: TGTGCTAGCAGCTTAGTCGGGGAGACCCAGTACTTC.